This is a list of T cell receptor beta chains from one sample in a study of T cells in Graves' hyperthyroidism and ophthalmopathy. TCRdb re-analysed the multiplex PCR reads in MiXCR, keeping a single row per CDR3 protein. The data hold approximately 380,000 distinct CDR3 sequences, with under 20% observed a single time. Sequenced sample: blood. The origin of the receptors is a man aged 18 to 30 with Graves' ophthalmopathy. CDR3s include the opening cysteine and the closing phenylalanine or tryptophan. A D gene is named only where the DNA matches it firmly. Size values are once, few and many counts, or a class for expanded clones, and some rows have none.

cdr3_nt cdr3_aa v_call d_call j_call clone_size
TGTGCCAGCAGGGGACTAGCGGGGAACCAAGAGACCCAGTACTTC CASRGLAGNQETQYF TRBV6-1 TRBD2 TRBJ2-5 many
TGTGCCAGCAGTGAACGGGGGCTGGCTGGCTACACCTTC CASSERGLAGYTF TRBV6-1 . TRBJ1-2 many
TGTGCCAGCACTCTAGGAGGGGATGGCTACACCTTC CASTLGGDGYTF TRBV6-1 . TRBJ1-2 many
TGTGCCAGCAGCTCCCTGAGGGTACAAGAGACCCAGTACTTC CASSSLRVQETQYF TRBV7-9 . TRBJ2-5 few
TGTGCCAGCAGTGAAGGCTATACTAGCGGGGGAAGAGATACGCAGTATTTT CASSEGYTSGGRDTQYF TRBV27 TRBD2 TRBJ2-3 few
TGTGCCAGCTCAGGTGGACTAGCGGGGAATGAGCAGTTCTTC CASSGGLAGNEQFF TRBV18 TRBD2 TRBJ2-1 .
TGCAGTGCAGGGAACACCGGGGAGCTGTTTTTT CSAGNTGELFF TRBV20-1 . TRBJ2-2 many
TGTGCCAGCAGTGAATCCCGACAGAAGCAGTACTTC CASSESRQKQYF TRBV25-1 . TRBJ2-7 .
TGCGCCAGCAGCTTGGGGCAGACAGATCAGCCCCAGCATTTT CASSLGQTDQPQHF TRBV5-1 . TRBJ1-5 few
TGTGCCAGCAGTTACTCGGGGAACAATCAGCCCCAGCATTTT CASSYSGNNQPQHF TRBV3-1 . TRBJ1-5 .
TGTGCCAGCACCGCCGCTGTGGGCACTGAAGCTTTCTTT CASTAAVGTEAFF TRBV6-2/TRBV6-3 . TRBJ1-1 many
TGCAGTGCTAGAGCGTCCGTCCCCTTGAATTCACCCCTCCACTTT CSARASVPLNSPLHF TRBV20-1 . TRBJ1-6 .
TGTGCCAGCAGCCGTAATGCCCTGTTATCCTACGAGCAGTACTTC CASSRNALLSYEQYF TRBV2 . TRBJ2-7 many
TGTGCCAGCAGCTTAGAGCGTCGCACAGATACGCAGTATTTT CASSLERRTDTQYF TRBV7-9 . TRBJ2-3 many
TGTGCCAGCAAAGGGGGTACAGGGCCCCACGAGCAGTACTTC CASKGGTGPHEQYF TRBV2 . TRBJ2-7 .
TGCAGTGCCCCACCCGCGGGGGGACGCCACTACGAGCAGTACTTC CSAPPAGGRHYEQYF TRBV20-1 TRBD2 TRBJ2-7 many
TGTGCCAGCAGCGATGGAGCGGGGGGGTCCTACGAGCAGTACTTC CASSDGAGGSYEQYF TRBV12-3/TRBV12-4 TRBD2 TRBJ2-7 .
TGTGCCATCAGTGAGGGACACAGCACAGATACGCAGTATTTT CAISEGHSTDTQYF TRBV10-3 . TRBJ2-3 .
TGTGCCAGCAGCACAGGGGGCGAGGACACCGGGGAGCTGTTTTTT CASSTGGEDTGELFF TRBV6-2/TRBV6-3 TRBD1 TRBJ2-2 .
TGTGCCAAGGCAGCCCTAGGGACAGACCCCTACAATGAGCAGTTCTTC CAKAALGTDPYNEQFF TRBV7-9 TRBD1 TRBJ2-1 many
TGTGCCAGTAGTACCTACACTGAAGCTTTCTTT CASSTYTEAFF TRBV19 . TRBJ1-1 few
TGTGCCAGCAGCTTCGGTTCAATGGGCGAAAAACTGTTTTTT CASSFGSMGEKLFF TRBV11-2 . TRBJ1-4 many
TGTGCCAGCGCGATAGAGCACACCGGGGAGCTGTTTTTT CASAIEHTGELFF TRBV25-1 . TRBJ2-2 few
TGTGCCAGCAGCTTAGGGTTTCGACAGGGGGCCGGGGAGCTGTTTTTT CASSLGFRQGAGELFF TRBV11-2 TRBD1 TRBJ2-2 .
TGTGCCAGCAGCTCAGGGTCAGGGGGCGAAAAACTGTTTTTT CASSSGSGGEKLFF TRBV7-9 TRBD1 TRBJ1-4 few
TGTGCCAGCAGCCAAGTTCAGGCGCCCACAGATACGCAGTATTTT CASSQVQAPTDTQYF TRBV14 . TRBJ2-3 few
TGTGCCAGCAGCTTTCAGCGGGGGGGCACAGATACGCAGTATTTT CASSFQRGGTDTQYF TRBV11-3 TRBD2 TRBJ2-3 many
TGTGCCAGCTCCTTCGAGGGGGCCGCTGAAGCTTTCTTT CASSFEGAAEAFF TRBV18 TRBD1 TRBJ1-1 many
TGTGCCAGCAGCCCAGGACAGAGAGGTGGCTACACCTTC CASSPGQRGGYTF TRBV14 . TRBJ1-2 .
TGTGCCAGCAGCAAGACTAGCGGGAGCGCAGATACGCAGTATTTT CASSKTSGSADTQYF TRBV9 TRBD2 TRBJ2-3 many
TGTGCCAGCAGCACGCGGGGGGGGTCAACTAATGAAAAACTGTTTTTT CASSTRGGSTNEKLFF TRBV11-2 . TRBJ1-4 .
TGTGCCATCAGTGAGACGGACAGGACTTACGAGCAGTACTTC CAISETDRTYEQYF TRBV10-3 TRBD1 TRBJ2-7 few
TGTGCCACCCAAGGACAGGGTGATAATTCACCCCTCCACTTT CATQGQGDNSPLHF TRBV19 TRBD1 TRBJ1-6 .
TGTGCCAGCAGCTTACGTCTTGGCAGCTACGAGCAGTACTTC CASSLRLGSYEQYF TRBV7-9 . TRBJ2-7 many
TGTGCCAGCTCCCCGGTGGGGGGGACTGAAGCTTTCTTT CASSPVGGTEAFF TRBV18 . TRBJ1-1 many
TGTGCCACCAGAAAGCAAGGGGACACTGAAGCTTTCTTT CATRKQGDTEAFF TRBV24-1 . TRBJ1-1 .
TGCGCCAGCATGGGCGACAGAGGCTACGAGCAGTACTTC CASMGDRGYEQYF TRBV5-1 . TRBJ2-7 .
TGCGCCAGTTCACAGGGTACCCCAGATACGCAGTATTTT CASSQGTPDTQYF TRBV5-1 . TRBJ2-3 .
TGTGCCAGCAGCCAAGGGACTAGCGGGGCATCCCTCTTCGAGCAGTACTTC CASSQGTSGASLFEQYF TRBV3-1 TRBD2 TRBJ2-7 many
TGTGCCAGCAGTTTATCAGGCTTCTCTGGAAACACCATATATTTT CASSLSGFSGNTIYF TRBV27 . TRBJ1-3 many
TGTGCCAGCAGCACACCTACAGGGAAGTCACCCCTCCACTTT CASSTPTGKSPLHF TRBV5-5 . TRBJ1-6 many
TGTGCCAGCAGTTATCCTTGGGGGGGATACGGCTACACCTTC CASSYPWGGYGYTF TRBV28 . TRBJ1-2 .
TGTGCCAGTAGTATAGGCGGACTGAACACTGAAGCTTTCTTT CASSIGGLNTEAFF TRBV19 . TRBJ1-1 few
TGTGCCAGCAGACCCCGGACGGACAGCTACAATGAGCAGTTCTTC CASRPRTDSYNEQFF TRBV12-3/TRBV12-4 . TRBJ2-1 many
TGCGCCAGCAGAGCCGGGACTAGCGGATACAATGAGCAGTTCTTC CASRAGTSGYNEQFF TRBV5-1 TRBD2 TRBJ2-1 few
TGCGCCAGCAGCCCCGAGTCAGGTCAAACCTACGAGCAGTACTTC CASSPESGQTYEQYF TRBV5-1 . TRBJ2-7 .